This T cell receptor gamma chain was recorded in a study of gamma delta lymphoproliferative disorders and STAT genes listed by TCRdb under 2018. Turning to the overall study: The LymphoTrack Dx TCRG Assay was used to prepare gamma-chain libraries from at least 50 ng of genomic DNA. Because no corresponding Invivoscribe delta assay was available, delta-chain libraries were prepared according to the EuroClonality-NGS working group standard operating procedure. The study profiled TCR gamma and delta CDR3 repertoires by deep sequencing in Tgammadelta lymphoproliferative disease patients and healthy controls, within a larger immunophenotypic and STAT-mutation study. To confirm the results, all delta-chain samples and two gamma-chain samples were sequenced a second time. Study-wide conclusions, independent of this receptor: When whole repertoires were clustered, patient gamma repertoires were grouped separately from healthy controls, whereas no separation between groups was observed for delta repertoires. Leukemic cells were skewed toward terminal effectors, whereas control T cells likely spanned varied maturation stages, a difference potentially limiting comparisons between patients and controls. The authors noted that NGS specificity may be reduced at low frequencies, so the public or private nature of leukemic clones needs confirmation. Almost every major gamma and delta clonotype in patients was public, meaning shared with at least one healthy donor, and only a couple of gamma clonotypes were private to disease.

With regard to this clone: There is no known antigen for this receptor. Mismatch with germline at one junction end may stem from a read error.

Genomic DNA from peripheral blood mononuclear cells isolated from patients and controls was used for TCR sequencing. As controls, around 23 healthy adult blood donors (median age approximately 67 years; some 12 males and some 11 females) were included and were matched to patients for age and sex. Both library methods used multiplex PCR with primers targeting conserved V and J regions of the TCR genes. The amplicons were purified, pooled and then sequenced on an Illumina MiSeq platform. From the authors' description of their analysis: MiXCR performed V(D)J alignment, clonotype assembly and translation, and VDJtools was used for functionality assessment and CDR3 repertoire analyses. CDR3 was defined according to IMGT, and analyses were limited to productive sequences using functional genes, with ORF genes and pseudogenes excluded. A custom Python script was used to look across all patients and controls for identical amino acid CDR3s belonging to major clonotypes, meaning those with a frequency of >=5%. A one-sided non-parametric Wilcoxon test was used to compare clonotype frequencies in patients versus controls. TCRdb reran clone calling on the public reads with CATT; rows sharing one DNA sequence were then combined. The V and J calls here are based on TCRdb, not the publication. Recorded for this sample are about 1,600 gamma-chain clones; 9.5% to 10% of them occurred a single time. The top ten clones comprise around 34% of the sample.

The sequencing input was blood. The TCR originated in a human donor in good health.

The DNA sequence is as follows: TGCGCGGGATTAAGGAATTATTATAAGAAACTCTTT. Its product reads: CAGLRNYYKKLF. The V and J segments used are TRGV10 and TRGJ1 or TRGJ2. The J gene, absent from TCRdb, was called here by matching the DNA to germline. TRGV10 counts as an open reading frame of uncertain function. Reading from cysteine to phenylalanine, the CDR3 counts 12 amino acids. Only the CDR3 DNA is retained, 36 bases long and in frame from the first base.